This T cell receptor (beta chain) was captured in a study of prognosis after radiotherapy for stage I lung cancer. Whole-study context: More than 10 patients had adenocarcinoma tumors, while squamous cell carcinoma tumors were found in several. Radiotherapy preceded distant metastases in a handful of patients (median approximately seven months); under 19 showed no significant progression.

Deletions cut 0 bases from V and 4 bases from J, with 9 bases between. The CDR3 is 14 amino acids. Germline values: CDR1 MNHEY, CDR2 SVGEGT. Researchers used two-round multiplex PCR to amplify TCR beta CDR3 starting from genomic DNA. Gene-specific TRBV and TRBJ primers were used in PCR round one. One entry per CDR3 protein results from TCRdb running MiXCR on the multiplex PCR reads. The sample carries tens of thousands of distinct CDR3 sequences, roughly 36% recorded once. Every patient was node-negative on CT and PET/CT and lacked prior chemotherapy, radiotherapy or other malignancies. Investigators drew about 6 milliliters of peripheral blood at each of two time points. A remark on this clonotype: With a much larger clone just one base away, this may be a read error.

The chain has TRBV6-2 or TRBV6-3 and TRBJ1-1; possibly TRBD1 for D (6 bases). This receptor was taken from a donor of 50 years or more with non-small cell lung cancer. The sample was PBMCs, taken before or after stereotactic body radiation therapy (not recorded which). CDR3 sequence: CASSYSRQVTEAFF. For the CDR3, the DNA is TGTGCCAGCAGTTACTCTCGACAGGTCACTGAAGCTTTCTTT.